Described below is a single T cell receptor beta chain sequence and its context. What it binds is unknown. The CDR3 sequence is 15 residues long. Looked up from germline, CDR1 is MDHEN and CDR2 is SYDVKM. V was shortened by 3 bases and J by 2 bases, with 11 bases between the two germline ends. The sample belongs to a study of T cell responses to AZD1222 COVID-19 vaccine. In the study overall: Second-dose recipients at about 4 or about 12 weeks were treated as one pooled group.

Clones were sequenced by immunoSEQ multiplex PCR, and TCRdb holds only the in-frame ones, with some missing. The sample comprises under 110,000 clones, 90% of which are singletons, and 1.3% rests with the top ten. Broader study findings: Reports indicate that nearly half of spike-specific TCRs are directed at unmutated variant regions.

V gene TRBV28 combines with J gene TRBJ1-5, with a possible D match to TRBD1 (5 bases). The sequenced sample was peripheral blood, obtained on day 0 of AZD1222 vaccination. The sequence came from an adult in good health. CDR3 nucleotide sequence: TGTGCCAGCAGTTTCCAGGGTGAGGGCAATCAGCCCCAGCATTTT. Translation: CASSFQGEGNQPQHF.